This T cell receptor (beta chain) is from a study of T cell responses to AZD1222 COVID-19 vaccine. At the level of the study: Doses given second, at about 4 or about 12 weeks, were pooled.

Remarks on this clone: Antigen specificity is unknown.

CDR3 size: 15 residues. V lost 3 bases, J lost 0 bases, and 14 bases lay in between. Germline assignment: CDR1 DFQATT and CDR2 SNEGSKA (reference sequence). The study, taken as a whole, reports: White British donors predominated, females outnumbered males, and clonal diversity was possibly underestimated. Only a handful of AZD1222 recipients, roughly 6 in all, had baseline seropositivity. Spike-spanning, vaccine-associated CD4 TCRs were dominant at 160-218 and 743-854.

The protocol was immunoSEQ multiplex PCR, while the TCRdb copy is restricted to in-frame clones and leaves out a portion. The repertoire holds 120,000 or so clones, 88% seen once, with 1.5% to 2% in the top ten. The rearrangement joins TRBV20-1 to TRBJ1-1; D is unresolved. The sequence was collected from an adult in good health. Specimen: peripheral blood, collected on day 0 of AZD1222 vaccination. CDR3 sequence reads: CSASFLGRMNTEAFF. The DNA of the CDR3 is TGCAGTGCTAGTTTTCTAGGACGTATGAACACTGAAGCTTTCTTT.